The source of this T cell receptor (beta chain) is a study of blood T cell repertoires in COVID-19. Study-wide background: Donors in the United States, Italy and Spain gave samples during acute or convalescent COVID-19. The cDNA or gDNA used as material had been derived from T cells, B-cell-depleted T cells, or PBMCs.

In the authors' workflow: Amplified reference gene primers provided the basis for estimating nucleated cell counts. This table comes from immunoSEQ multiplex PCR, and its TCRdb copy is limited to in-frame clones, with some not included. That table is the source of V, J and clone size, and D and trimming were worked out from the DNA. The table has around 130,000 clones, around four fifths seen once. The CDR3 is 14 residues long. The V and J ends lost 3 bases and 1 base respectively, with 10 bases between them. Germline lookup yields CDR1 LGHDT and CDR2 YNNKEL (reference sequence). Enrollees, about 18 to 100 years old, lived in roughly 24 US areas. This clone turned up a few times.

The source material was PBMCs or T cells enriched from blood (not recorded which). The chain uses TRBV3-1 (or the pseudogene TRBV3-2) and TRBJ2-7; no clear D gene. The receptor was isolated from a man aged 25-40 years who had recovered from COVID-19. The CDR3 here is CASSQFPLSYEQYF. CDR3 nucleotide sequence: TGTGCCAGCAGCCAGTTTCCTCTTTCCTACGAGCAGTACTTC.